Listed here are 7 T cell receptor beta chains from one sample, sequenced in a study of T cell responses to AZD1222 COVID-19 vaccine. Assay: immunoSEQ multiplex PCR; the TCRdb copy retains only in-frame clones and omits some. The data contain about 150,000 clones, 87% of them seen just once; the ten biggest clones take up just over 9%. Sample: peripheral blood, taken 28 days after the second AZD1222 dose. These TCRs come from an adult who received the AZD1222 COVID-19 vaccine.

The chain combines TRBV19 with TRBJ2-7; 12 nucleotides line up with TRBD1. The CDR3 spans 14 residues. V lost 5 bases and J lost 6; bases outside the gene matches: 5. Germline V CDR1 and CDR2: LNHDA, SQIVND (reference sequence). The CDR3, as DNA: TGTGCCAGTAGTGTGGGGACAGGGGGCTCCGAGCAGTACTTC. It is translated as CASSVGTGGSEQYF. Combining the CDR3 with reference TRBV19 and TRBJ2-7 gives the whole variable domain DGGITQSPKYLFRKEGQNVTLSCEQNLNHDAMYWYRQDPGQGLRLIYYSQIVNDFQKGDIAEGYSVSREKKESFPLTVTSAQKNPTAFYLCASSVGTGGSEQYFGPGTRLTVT.

The V gene is TRBV27, the J gene TRBJ2-1; 13 bases are a match to TRBD2. The germline V gene has CDR1 MNHEY and CDR2 SMNVEV (reference sequence). This CDR3 region has 15 residues. V lost 8 bases and J lost 8; bases outside the gene matches: 9. The CDR3 protein is CASRRLAGGGYEQFF. In nucleotides, the CDR3 is TGTGCCAGCCGTAGACTAGCGGGAGGTGGTTATGAGCAGTTCTTC.

The chain employs TRBV6-2 or TRBV6-3 and TRBJ1-6; D is perhaps TRBD1 (6 bases). CDR1 MNHEY and CDR2 SVGEGT come from the germline V gene. Trimming took 2 bases from V and 6 from J, leaving 11 bases between them. The CDR3 is 15 residues long. The CDR3 nucleotides read TGTGCCAGCAGTTACCACAGGGCCGCTAATTCACCCCTCCACTTT. This codes for CASSYHRAANSPLHF.

This chain joins TRBV19 and TRBJ1-5, with a possible D match to TRBD1 (5 bases). V lost 5 bases to trimming and J lost 7 bases, with 18 bases between them. The CDR3 is 15 amino acids. Germline-derived CDR1 and CDR2 are LNHDA and SQIVND (reference sequence). CDR3 DNA sequence: TGTGCCAGTAGTGGGGGAGGACGGCGGGACCAGCCCCAGCATTTT. This codes for CASSGGGRRDQPQHF.

This chain joins TRBV15 and TRBJ2-4, with 11 bases lining up with TRBD1. Trimming removed 5 bases from V and 6 bases from J; junction bases left unmatched: 9. The CDR3 is 16 residues long. The germline gives CDR1 LNHNV, CDR2 YYDKDF (reference sequence). CDR3 sequence: CATSYGTGGKLNIQYF. CDR3 DNA: TGTGCCACCAGCTACGGGACAGGGGGTAAACTAAACATTCAGTACTTC.

The gene calls are TRBV5-4 and TRBJ2-1; 12 nucleotides agree with TRBD2. Germline V gene lookup returns CDR1 SGHNT and CDR2 YYREEE (reference sequence). The CDR3 sequence is 18 residues long. The J segment lost 9 bases and the V segment lost 3 bases, leaving 16 bases of the junction unmatched. For the CDR3, the DNA is TGTGCCAGCAGCTCTGGGACTAGCGGGTTGGGCGTGGGGAGTGAGCAGTTCTTC. It translates to CASSSGTSGLGVGSEQFF.

V usage is TRBV2 and J usage is TRBJ1-2; D is perhaps TRBD1 (6 bases). Per germline, CDR1 SNHLY and CDR2 FYNNEI. V was trimmed by 2 bases and J by 5 bases, leaving 15 bases between them. The CDR3 contains 15 residues. CDR3 sequence reads: CASSEIRDTSYGYTF. CDR3 coding DNA: TGTGCCAGCAGTGAAATAAGGGACACCTCTTATGGCTACACCTTC.